Shown below are 11 T cell receptor beta chains from a single sample sequenced in a study of early T cells in non-severe SARS-CoV-2 infection. Each CDR3 protein gets one entry after TCRdb re-called the 5' RACE reads with MiXCR. The data contain around 75,000 distinct CDR3 sequences, about 10% of them seen just once; the ten biggest clones take up under 7%. The specimen was whole blood. Receptor source: an adult who was a healthcare worker with PCR-confirmed SARS-CoV-2 infection or an uninfected control (not recorded which).

This clonotype has ten or more counts. This rearrangement joins TRBV14 to TRBJ2-1; D gene uncertain. The CDR3 runs to 16 residues. CDR1 and CDR2 from the germline V gene are SGHDN and FVKESK. The V end lost 4 bases, the J end lost 2 bases, and 15 bases lay between the germline ends. CDR3 nucleotides: TGTGCCAGCAGCCGCGTAATAGGCGGAACCTACAATGAGCAGTTCTTC. Its protein product is CASSRVIGGTYNEQFF. Combining the CDR3 with reference TRBV14 and TRBJ2-1 gives the whole variable domain EAGVTQFPSHSVIEKGQTVTLRCDPISGHDNLYWYRRVMGKEIKFLLHFVKESKQDESGMPNNRFLAERTGGTYSTLKVQPAELEDSGVYFCASSRVIGGTYNEQFFGPGTRLTVL.

This clonotype has ten or more counts. The rearrangement uses TRBV30 and TRBJ1-2; tentatively, D is TRBD1 (5 bases). Trimming pared 7 bases from V and 9 bases from J, leaving 12 bases between. The CDR3 has 10 amino acids. Germline loops: CDR1 GTSNPN, CDR2 SVGIG (reference sequence). CDR3 sequence: CAYRRGSYTF. The CDR3 DNA follows: TGTGCCTACAGACGGGGGAGCTACACCTTC.

Ten or more counts support this clonotype. The chain joins TRBV10-3 to TRBJ1-4; D is uncertain. The V end was cut by 6 bases, the J end by 3 bases, with 8 bases between. The CDR3 runs to 13 residues. CDR1 ENHRY and CDR2 SYGVKD come from the germline V gene. The CDR3 sequence is CAISRGANEKLFF. The CDR3 nucleotides read TGTGCCATCAGCCGTGGGGCTAATGAAAAACTGTTTTTT.

The chain links TRBV9 to TRBJ1-6; D not certain. V was pared by 1 base and J by 9 bases, with 11 bases between. The CDR3 has 14 residues. Germline CDR1 reads SGDLS; CDR2 reads YYNGEE. For the CDR3, the DNA is TGTGCCAGCAGCGTAAAACTCGCAGGTTCACCCCTCCACTTT. This sequence encodes CASSVKLAGSPLHF.

This clonotype appeared a few times. This chain connects TRBV10-3 to TRBJ2-2; 7 bases fit TRBD1. This CDR3 has 14 residues. After removal of 8 bases from V and 5 bases from J, the junction contained 8 bases not matched to a gene. The V gene's germline CDR1 is ENHRY and CDR2 SYGVKD. The chain's CDR3 is CAIRWDSRTGELFF. The DNA for the CDR3 is TGTGCCATCCGCTGGGACAGTAGGACCGGGGAGCTGTTTTTT.

The chain employs TRBV3-1 and TRBJ1-1; D might be TRBD1 (6 bases). V was clipped by 1 base and J by 7 bases, with 10 bases between them. The V gene's germline CDR1 is LGHDT and CDR2 YNNKEL (reference sequence). The CDR3 contains 13 residues. The CDR3 DNA sequence: TGTGCCAGCAGCCAAGGGACGACAGGTGAAGCTTTCTTT. Its translation is CASSQGTTGEAFF.

The chain combines TRBV18 with TRBJ2-1; 12 bases map to TRBD2. Germline values: CDR1 KGHSH, CDR2 LQKENI. V gave up 4 bases and J gave up 7 bases; unmatched junction bases: 14. The CDR3 runs to 18 residues. The CDR3 DNA sequence: TGTGCCAGCTCACTACGAATCCCTAGCGGGGGGGCCTGGAATGAGCAGTTCTTC. This translates into CASSLRIPSGGAWNEQFF. Full variable domain (rest looked up from reference TRBV18 and TRBJ2-1): NAGVMQNPRHLVRRRGQEARLRCSPMKGHSHVYWYRQLPEEGLKFMVYLQKENIIDESGMPKERFSAEFPKEGPSILRIQQVVRGDSAAYFCASSLRIPSGGAWNEQFFGPGTRLTVL.

This sequence joins TRBV29-1 and TRBJ2-7; D unresolved. Germline V gives CDR1 SQVTM, CDR2 ANQGSEA. This CDR3 has 14 amino acids. The ends were cut back, 8 bases at V and 6 bases at J, with 23 bases in the middle. The CDR3 bases are TGCAGCTGTAGACCTAGTGGGGTTGCCGGCGAGCAGTACTTC. As protein: CSCRPSGVAGEQYF.

This clonotype has at least ten counts. The chain is built from TRBV18 and TRBJ1-1, with TRBD1 as a possible D gene (5 bases). Trimming took 3 bases from V and 1 from J, leaving 12 bases between them. This CDR3 contains 15 residues. CDR1 and CDR2 from the germline V gene are KGHSH and LQKENI. CDR3 residues: CASSPLPGQNTEAFF. The CDR3, as DNA: TGTGCCAGCTCACCGTTACCTGGACAGAACACTGAAGCTTTCTTT. Complete variable domain (other parts from reference TRBV18 and TRBJ1-1): NAGVMQNPRHLVRRRGQEARLRCSPMKGHSHVYWYRQLPEEGLKFMVYLQKENIIDESGMPKERFSAEFPKEGPSILRIQQVVRGDSAAYFCASSPLPGQNTEAFFGQGTRLTVV.

This chain uses TRBV12-3 or TRBV12-4 with TRBJ1-2; D not resolved. The CDR3 spans 15 residues. Trimming took off 5 bases at V and 0 bases at J, with 13 bases between the two ends. The CDR3 loop is CASSDRRGPNYGYTF. The DNA for the CDR3 is TGTGCCAGCAGTGACCGGCGAGGCCCTAACTATGGCTACACCTTC.

The genes are TRBV4-2 and TRBJ1-1; D perhaps matches TRBD1 (6 bases). Germline V lookup: CDR1 LGHNA, CDR2 YNFKEQ. V was clipped by 4 bases and J by 1 base, with 16 bases between them. The CDR3 consists of 16 residues. DNA for the CDR3: TGTGCCAGCAGCCGCATAGCACCGACAGGGAACACTGAAGCTTTCTTT. It codes for CASSRIAPTGNTEAFF.